This T cell receptor (beta chain) appears in the sequencing data of a study of cytomegalovirus exposure and HLA in healthy donors. The study, taken as a whole, reports: TCR beta V segments were, for the most part, productive about 87% or about 30% of the time in an earlier analysis.

In the PCR, 60 Vbeta and 13 Jbeta primers were used. Clones were read by immunoSEQ multiplex PCR, and TCRdb kept only the in-frame ones, dropping some. Of approximately 70,000 clones in the sample, roughly 73% were seen once. To note about this clone: Its antigen is undetermined.

V lost 4 bases to trimming and J lost 7 bases, with 13 bases between them. The germline CDR1 and CDR2 sequences are SQVTM and ANQGSEA. The CDR3 runs to 12 residues. Sequenced input: PBMCs. This chain joins TRBV29-1 and TRBJ1-2; weak D call: TRBD1 (5 bases). The receptor comes from a man in his forties or fifties in good health and CMV-seronegative. The CDR3 DNA reads as TGCAGCGTTGTGTTGGGGCCCACTGGCTACACCTTC. Protein: CSVVLGPTGYTF.